This T cell receptor beta chain was sequenced for a study of PD-L1 blockade in urothelial cancer. Time point indicated: peripheral blood 6 weeks after treatment start. Profiled with immunoSEQ multiplex PCR; TCRdb holds only in-frame clones, not every one. The sample consists of more than 40,000 clones, about 83% of them appearing once. V lost 0 bases and J lost 2, with 7 bases in between. Germline V gene data show CDR1 as MNHEY and CDR2 as SMNVEV (reference sequence). CDR3 length: 15 residues. J is TRBJ2-2 and V is TRBV27, with a weak D call TRBD1 (6 bases). The sequences come from PBMCs, collected around atezolizumab (anti-PD-L1) treatment. The receptor was isolated from a man aged 60-69 years with urothelial cancer. The CDR3 DNA reads as TGTGCCAGCAGTTTATCAGGGGGAAACACCGGGGAGCTGTTTTTT. As protein: CASSLSGGNTGELFF.